This T cell receptor beta chain was recovered during a study of blood T cell repertoires in COVID-19. Overall study context: The origin of the acute and convalescent COVID-19 samples was the United States, Italy and Spain. T cells, B-cell-depleted T cells, or PBMCs provided the cDNA or gDNA that served as material.

Germline-derived CDR1 and CDR2 are SQVTM and ANQGSEA. The CDR3 is 14 amino acids. The V and J ends lost 7 bases and 3 bases, in that order; junction bases with no gene match: 9. Authors' data handling: Counts of nucleated cells, estimated from reference gene primer amplification, were obtained. Some clones are missing from TCRdb's copy, which holds only in-frame ones; the method was immunoSEQ multiplex PCR. V, J and clone size derive from that table, while D and trimming were established from the DNA sequence. The table includes some 42,000 clones, approximately 90% detected once. The clonotype originates from a man between 50 and 59 years old with active COVID-19. Sequencing input: peripheral blood. The chain couples TRBV29-1 to TRBJ2-3; 8 bases fit TRBD2. The CDR3 sequence: CSDRAGAGTDTQYF. Here the CDR3 DNA reads TGCAGCGATAGAGCGGGAGCGGGTACAGATACGCAGTATTTT.